This T cell receptor (beta chain) was recorded in a study of T cells after yellow fever vaccination. On the study more broadly: Fractions of limited cellularity were prepared by means of SMART-Seq v4 Ultra Low Input.

The V end was cut by 7 bases, the J end by 2 bases, with 13 bases between. From germline, CDR1 is MDHEN and CDR2 SYDVKM. CDR3 length equals 14 residues. This clonotype showed up just a few times. Its antigen is undetermined. TCRdb independently ran MiXCR on the 5' RACE reads; one entry per CDR3 protein. The sample includes 250,000 or so distinct CDR3 sequences, 3.6% of them seen just once. The study's findings and limits: Clones that expanded after primary vaccination mostly reappeared after the booster (less than 98% CD4, 88% CD8). A small share of clonotypes appeared in both CD4 and CD8 compartments. Weaker overall, the secondary response nonetheless peaked faster (day 5 versus 15).

Sequenced here: PBMCs, sampled 15 days after the yellow fever booster vaccination. V is TRBV28 and J is TRBJ2-3, with no clear D. This clonotype originated in a man between 18 and 35 years old who received the YFV17D yellow fever vaccine. The CDR3 spells CASNSGAATDTQYF. CDR3 bases: TGTGCCAGCAACTCCGGTGCGGCCACAGATACGCAGTATTTT.